This entry describes one TCR beta chain. Its antigen is currently not known. Base quality data are lacking; no much larger clone is found one base away. This sample was included in a study of PD-1 blockade in classical Hodgkin lymphoma (dated by TCRdb to between 2020 and 2021). Concerning the study at large: Nivolumab dosing was 3 mg/kg intravenously every 2 weeks, continuing until either disease progression or unacceptable toxicity. The study used CyTOF and TCR beta sequencing to define a peripheral blood immune signature of response to PD-1 blockade in classical Hodgkin lymphoma. Overall study outcomes, separate from this receptor: Newly diagnosed patients were reported to have lower baseline TCR diversity than healthy donors, and relapsed/refractory patients were reported to have lower baseline TCR diversity still. Trial patients achieving complete response had baseline diversity similar to newly diagnosed patients, whereas partial responders and progressors had significantly lower diversity. Only a single clinical trial cohort was studied, and what caused the repertoire differences, possibly disease activity or prior therapy, remained undefined. A significant rise by C4D1 was seen in CD4+ but not CD8+ TCR diversity (p=0.0027 vs p=0.16), with the rise being most apparent in complete responders (p=0.02). Patients starting nivolumab less than 1 year after ASCT had lower diversity and were excluded from later analyses to avoid confounding by immune reconstitution.

CDR1 and CDR2 were assigned from the germline V gene (reference sequence) as MNHEY and SMNVEV. Counted from cysteine to phenylalanine, this CDR3 has 16 amino acids. The only DNA kept is the CDR3, 48 bases in frame from the first base. At the junction V is shortened by 4 bases and J by 1 base; bases outside the gene matches: 6. The time point label on this specimen signifies: cycle 4 day 1 (C4D1), after about 6 weeks of nivolumab. Relapse after autologous stem cell transplantation had occurred in all trial patients, and cohorts A, B and C were distinguished by prior brentuximab vedotin exposure. CD4+ T cells were purified from thawed PBMCs by magnetic negative selection with a Miltenyi CD4+ T cell isolation kit. The trial cohort comprised 60 or so patients with relapsed/refractory classical Hodgkin lymphoma whose best overall responses were complete response, partial response or progressive disease. In the multi-cohort phase II CheckMate 205 trial, trial patients received single-agent nivolumab. Best overall response was determined by an independent review committee according to the 2007 International Working Group response criteria. Trial PBMCs were collected just before the start of nivolumab (C1D1) and during therapy at cycle 2 day 1 and cycle 4 day 1. Peripheral blood was collected in 8 mL Vacutainer Cell Preparation Tubes, from which PBMCs were isolated by centrifugation and then cryopreserved. Purified CD4+ and CD8+ fractions were prepared only for cases in which an additional PBMC sample was available. Magnetically labelled cells were removed on LS columns in a quadroMACS separator, and the flow-through was collected as the purified fraction.

The Qiagen DNeasy kit was used to extract genomic DNA from unsorted PBMCs and from the negatively selected CD4+ and CD8+ fractions. TCR beta CDR3 regions were subjected to amplification by immunoSEQ multiplex PCR with primers that anneal to V and J segments. A synthetic immune receptor repertoire was used to minimize amplification bias, and remaining bias was computationally removed after sequencing. Per the source publication's procedure: Custom Python scripts were used to quantify repertoire diversity as the Shannon entropy index. The unsorted, CD4+ and CD8+ repertoires were each analyzed separately, with the exception of combined analyses, where CD4+ and CD8+ sequences were merged in silico. A clone was considered expanded if an increase in frequency of at least 2-fold after treatment relative to C1D1 was found, and a pseudocount of 0.5 was applied to clones undetected at baseline. Clones with 0 or 1 copy at C1D1 were defined as singleton clones, while clones with 2 or more copies were defined as non-singleton clones. Clones expanded in unsorted samples were labelled as CD4+, CD8+ or unknown by matching protein sequences in sorted samples from the same patient. Wilcoxon tests were applied to paired samples to test diversity changes from C1D1 to C4D1. TCRdb re-hosts the immuneACCESS table, in-frame sequences only. Its copies lack some clones; in the studies checked, an unresolved V gene accounts for under half of them, and the cause for the rest is not known. Clone size and the V and J calls come from that table; the DNA yielded D and trimming. Counted in this sample were 8,500 to 13,000 clones; 74% of them appeared once. The ten largest clones add up to 3% to 3.5% of the sample.

This sequence uses TRBV27 and TRBJ2-2; TRBD2 lines up with 7 middle nucleotides. This sample comprised CD4+ T cells from blood, obtained before the fourth cycle of nivolumab. The source is a human donor with classical Hodgkin lymphoma. The CDR3 protein sequence reads: CASSSLSGLNTGELFF. The sequenced DNA: TGTGCCAGCAGTTCCCTTAGCGGGCTGAACACCGGGGAGCTGTTTTTT.